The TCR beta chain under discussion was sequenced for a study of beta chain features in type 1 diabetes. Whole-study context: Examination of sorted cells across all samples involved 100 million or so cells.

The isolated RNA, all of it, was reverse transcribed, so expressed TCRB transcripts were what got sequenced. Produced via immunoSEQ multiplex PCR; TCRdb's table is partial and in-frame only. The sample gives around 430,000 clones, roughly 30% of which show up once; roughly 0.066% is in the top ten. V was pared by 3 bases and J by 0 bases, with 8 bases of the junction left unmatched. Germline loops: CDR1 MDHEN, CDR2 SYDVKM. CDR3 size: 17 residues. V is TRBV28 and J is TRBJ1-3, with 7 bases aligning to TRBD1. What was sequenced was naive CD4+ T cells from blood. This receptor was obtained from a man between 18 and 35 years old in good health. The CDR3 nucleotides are TGTGCCAGCAGTTTCGGACAGGCGTCGAGCTCTGGAAACACCATATATTTT. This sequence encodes CASSFGQASSSGNTIYF.